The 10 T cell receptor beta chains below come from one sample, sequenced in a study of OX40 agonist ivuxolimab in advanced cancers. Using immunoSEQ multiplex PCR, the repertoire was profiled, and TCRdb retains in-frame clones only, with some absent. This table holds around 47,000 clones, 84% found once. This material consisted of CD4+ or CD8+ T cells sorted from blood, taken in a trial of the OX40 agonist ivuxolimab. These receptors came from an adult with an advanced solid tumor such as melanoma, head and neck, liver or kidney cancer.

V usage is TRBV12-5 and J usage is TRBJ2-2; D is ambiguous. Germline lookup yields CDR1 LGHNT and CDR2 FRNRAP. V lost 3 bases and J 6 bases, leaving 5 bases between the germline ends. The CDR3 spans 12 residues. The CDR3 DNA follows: TGTGCTAGTGGTTTCTGGGCCGGGGAGCTGTTTTTT. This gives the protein CASGFWAGELFF.

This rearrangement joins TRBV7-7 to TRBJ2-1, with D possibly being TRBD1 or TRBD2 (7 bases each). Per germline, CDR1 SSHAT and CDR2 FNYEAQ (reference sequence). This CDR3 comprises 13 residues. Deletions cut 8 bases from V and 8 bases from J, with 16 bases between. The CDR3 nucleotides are TGTGCCAGCCAACTCGCAGGGGGGGATGAGCAGTTCTTC. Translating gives CASQLAGGDEQFF.

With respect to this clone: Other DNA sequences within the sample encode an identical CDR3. Here the CDR3 reads CASSQFSERGEETQYF. Here the CDR3 DNA reads TGTGCCAGCAGCCAATTTAGTGAACGAGGGGAAGAGACCCAGTACTTC. The chain uses TRBV11-3 and TRBJ2-5; D assignment may be TRBD1 or TRBD2 (5 bases each). V was clipped by 5 bases and J by 3 bases, with 19 bases between them. This CDR3 spans 16 amino acids. Germline CDR1 and CDR2: SGHNT and YENEEA. Supplemented by reference TRBV11-3 and TRBJ2-5, the full variable domain reads EAGVVQSPRYKIIEKKQPVAFWCNPISGHNTLYWYLQNLGQGPELLIRYENEEAVDDSQLPKDRFSAERLKGVDSTLKIQPAELGDSAVYLCASSQFSERGEETQYFGPGTRLLVL.

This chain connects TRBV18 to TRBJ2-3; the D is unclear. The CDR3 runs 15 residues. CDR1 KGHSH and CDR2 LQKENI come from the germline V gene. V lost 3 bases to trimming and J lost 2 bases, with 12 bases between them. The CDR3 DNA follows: TGTGCCAGCTCACCTCTTGACAAGTACACAGATACGCAGTATTTT. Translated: CASSPLDKYTDTQYF.

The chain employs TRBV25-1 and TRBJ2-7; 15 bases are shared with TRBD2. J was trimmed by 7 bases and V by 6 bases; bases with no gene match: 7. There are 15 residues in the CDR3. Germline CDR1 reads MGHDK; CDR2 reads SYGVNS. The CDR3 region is CASSPGLAGGREQYF. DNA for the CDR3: TGTGCCAGCAGCCCGGGACTAGCGGGAGGTAGGGAGCAGTACTTC.

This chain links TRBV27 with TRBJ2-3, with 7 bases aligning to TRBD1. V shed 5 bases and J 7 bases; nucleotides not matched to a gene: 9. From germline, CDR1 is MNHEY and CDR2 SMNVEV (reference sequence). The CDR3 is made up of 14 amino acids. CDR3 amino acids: CASSKGARTHTQYF. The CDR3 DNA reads TGTGCCAGCAGTAAGGGGGCTCGTACGCATACGCAGTATTTT.

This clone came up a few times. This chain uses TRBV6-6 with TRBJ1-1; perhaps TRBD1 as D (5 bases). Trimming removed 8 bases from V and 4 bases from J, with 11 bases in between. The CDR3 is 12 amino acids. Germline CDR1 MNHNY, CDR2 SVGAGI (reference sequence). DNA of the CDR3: TGTGCCAGCCGCACCGGGGGCACTGAAGCTTTCTTT. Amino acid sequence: CASRTGGTEAFF.

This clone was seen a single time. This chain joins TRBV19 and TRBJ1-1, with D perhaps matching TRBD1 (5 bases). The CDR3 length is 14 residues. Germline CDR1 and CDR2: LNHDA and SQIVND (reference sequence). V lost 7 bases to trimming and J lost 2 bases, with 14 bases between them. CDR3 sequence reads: CASNPGTRNTEAFF. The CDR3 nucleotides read TGTGCCAGTAATCCTGGGACCCGCAACACTGAAGCTTTCTTT.

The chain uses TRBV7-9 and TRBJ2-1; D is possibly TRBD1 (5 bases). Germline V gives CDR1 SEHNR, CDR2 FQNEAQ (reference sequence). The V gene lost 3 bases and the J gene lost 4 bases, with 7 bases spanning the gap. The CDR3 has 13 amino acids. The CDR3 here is CASSLTEYNEQFF. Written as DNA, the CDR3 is TGTGCCAGCAGCTTGACAGAATACAATGAGCAGTTCTTC.

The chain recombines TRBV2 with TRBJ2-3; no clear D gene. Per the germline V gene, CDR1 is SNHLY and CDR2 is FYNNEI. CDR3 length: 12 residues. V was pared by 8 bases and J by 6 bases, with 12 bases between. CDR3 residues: CASEGLRDTQYF. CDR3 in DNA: TGTGCCAGCGAAGGGCTAAGGGATACGCAGTATTTT.